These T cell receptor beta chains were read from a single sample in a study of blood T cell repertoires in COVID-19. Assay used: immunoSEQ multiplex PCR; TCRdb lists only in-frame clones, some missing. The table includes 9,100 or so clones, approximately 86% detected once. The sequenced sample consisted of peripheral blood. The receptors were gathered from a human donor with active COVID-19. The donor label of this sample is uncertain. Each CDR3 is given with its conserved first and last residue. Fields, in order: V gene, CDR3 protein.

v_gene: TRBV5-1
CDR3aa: CASSLGSTGGDTQYF

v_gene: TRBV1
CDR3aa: CTSRSVSRANVLTF

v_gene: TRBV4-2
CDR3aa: CASSQEMTGTGRISSGNTIYF

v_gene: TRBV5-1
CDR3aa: CASSLAGGLFTDTQYF

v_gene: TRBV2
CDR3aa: CASTVLFGTGDTEAFF

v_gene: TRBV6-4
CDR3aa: CASSEGTSGFNEQFF

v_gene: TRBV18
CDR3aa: CASSPGLVGTGELFF

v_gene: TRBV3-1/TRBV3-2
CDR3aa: CASSSRTSLDTQYF

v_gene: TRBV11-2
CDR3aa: CASSPGGVGTGLTDTQYF

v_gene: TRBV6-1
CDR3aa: CASSEAHRGRYEQYF

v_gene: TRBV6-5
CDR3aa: CASRSGQAGNTIYF

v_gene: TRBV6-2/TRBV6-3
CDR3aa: CASSYTSGSTDTQYF

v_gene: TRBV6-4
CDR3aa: CASSPSGVYTGELFF

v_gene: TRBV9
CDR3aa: CASSAYLGGAGNTIYF

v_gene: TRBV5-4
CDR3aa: CASRGGGVETQYF

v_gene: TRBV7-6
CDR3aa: CASSLGTSGGIDTQYF

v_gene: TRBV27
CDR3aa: CASSSGRYEQYF

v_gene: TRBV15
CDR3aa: CATSRERAEQYF

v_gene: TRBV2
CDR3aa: CASRKDRADYGYTF

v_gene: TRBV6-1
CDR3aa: CASSEERGGTDTQYF

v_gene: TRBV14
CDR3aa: CASSYYPGQGSTEAFF

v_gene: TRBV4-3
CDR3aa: CASSQGGGNTGELFF

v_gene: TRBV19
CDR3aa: CASSIWGVNTEAFF

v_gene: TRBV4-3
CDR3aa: CASSHDRGNYNEQFF

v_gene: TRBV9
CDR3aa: CASSVDSPYEQYF

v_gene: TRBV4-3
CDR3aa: CASSHVFSAADEQFF